This T cell receptor (beta chain) derives from a study of T cell responses to AZD1222 COVID-19 vaccine. Profiled with immunoSEQ multiplex PCR; TCRdb holds only in-frame clones, not every one. The data contain 95,000 to 130,000 clones, 80% to 90% of them seen just once; the ten biggest clones take up approximately 4%. The CDR3 sequence is 15 residues long. Germline V CDR1 and CDR2: SGHTA, FQGNSA. V lost 5 bases and J lost 3; bases outside the gene matches: 6. Points from the study as a whole: Just a handful of people given AZD1222 tested seropositive at baseline. Unmutated variant regions are reportedly targeted by nearly half of spike-specific TCRs. Females made up more of the donors, who were largely white British, and clonal diversity may have come out too low.

As regards this clone: Its target is unknown.

This material consisted of peripheral blood, taken on day 0 of MenACWY control vaccination. V gene TRBV7-2 combines with J gene TRBJ1-4; 7 nucleotides align to TRBD1. This TCR came from an adult in good health. The CDR3 here is CASSLPGTANEKLFF. Here the CDR3 DNA reads TGTGCCAGCAGCCTACCCGGGACAGCTAATGAAAAACTGTTTTTT.